The following is a T cell receptor beta chain sequence with its context. This sample stems from a study of technical replicates of blood from a handful of donors. Method: immunoSEQ multiplex PCR; TCRdb's copy keeps in-frame clones and lacks some. In the table there are more than 95,000 clones, around 95% of which are singletons. CDR1 is SGHNT, CDR2 YENEEA, per germline. The CDR3 runs to 15 residues. V gave up 1 base and J gave up 0 bases, with 8 bases separating them. The gene calls are TRBV11-3 and TRBJ2-3; the D gene is possibly TRBD1 (6 bases). This clonotype was obtained from a human donor in good health. The sequenced sample was T cells isolated from PBMCs. The CDR3 sequence is CASSLGTASTDTQYF. The CDR3 region has the DNA TGTGCCAGCAGCTTAGGGACAGCTAGCACAGATACGCAGTATTTT. Full variable domain (missing parts from reference TRBV11-3 and TRBJ2-3): EAGVVQSPRYKIIEKKQPVAFWCNPISGHNTLYWYLQNLGQGPELLIRYENEEAVDDSQLPKDRFSAERLKGVDSTLKIQPAELGDSAVYLCASSLGTASTDTQYFGPGTRLTVL.